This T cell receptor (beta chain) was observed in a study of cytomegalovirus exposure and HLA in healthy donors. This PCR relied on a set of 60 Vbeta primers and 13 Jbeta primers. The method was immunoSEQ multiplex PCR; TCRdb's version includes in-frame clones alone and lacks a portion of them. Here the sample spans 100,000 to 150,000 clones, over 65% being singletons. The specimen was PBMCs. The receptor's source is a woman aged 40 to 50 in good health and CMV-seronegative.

The DNA of the CDR3 is TGTGCCAGCAGCCAAGATCAGGGGGCTGGGGCCAACGTCCTGACTTTC. It specifies CASSQDQGAGANVLTF. The V and J genes are TRBV4-2 and TRBJ2-6, with TRBD1 identical over 7 bases. In germline, CDR1 is LGHNA, CDR2 YNFKEQ. The CDR3 runs to 16 residues. Germline trimming cut 0 bases from V and 2 bases from J; bases unmatched to any gene: 1.